A selection of T cell receptor beta chains follows, all from one sample in a study of cytomegalovirus exposure and HLA in healthy donors. Here immunoSEQ multiplex PCR was the method, and the copy in TCRdb shows in-frame clones only, minus some. The profile covers around 110,000 clones, with more than 55% appearing a single time and approximately 1.4% taken by the ten largest. Sequencing was done on a sample of PBMCs. The receptors stem from a man between 18 and 29 years old in good health and CMV-seronegative. The conserved cysteine and the conserved F or W are not part of the CDR3 here. Part of the rows lack a size; the others show once, few, many or a class for expanded clones.

clone_size j_call v_call cdr3_aa
few TRBJ1-1 TRBV19 ASSIGVFF
NA TRBJ1-2 TRBV2 ASSDSGTGGSGGYT
few TRBJ2-1 TRBV4-3 ASSQDWGTQRQGNEQF
NA TRBJ2-6 TRBV7-9 ASSPRQGSFSGANVLT
NA TRBJ2-5 TRBV6-8 ASSAVSGDQETQY
NA TRBJ2-7 TRBV7-2 ASSFPGLLRSGEQY
NA TRBJ2-7 TRBV14 ASSARQGMGTYEQY
NA TRBJ1-1 TRBV6-1 ASTFRDRMNTEAF
NA TRBJ2-7 TRBV15 ASSRAGGQVVYEQY
NA TRBJ2-1 TRBV10-1 ASSETGLALSDEQF
NA TRBJ2-1 TRBV7-2 ASSLGSGLSYNEQF
NA TRBJ1-5 TRBV2 ASSARTTGNNQPQH
NA TRBJ1-1 TRBV6-5 ASSSGGRGTEAF
NA TRBJ2-1 TRBV5-1 ASSGSGGYDEQF
NA NA TRBV6-5 ASRQGQYEQY
few TRBJ1-4 TRBV7-9 ASSLAPRRGRIDEKLF
few TRBJ2-7 TRBV7-6 ASSYSGSYEQY
NA NA TRBV27 ASSDTGAHEQY
few TRBJ2-3 TRBV18 ASSPSDTDTQY
NA TRBJ1-3 TRBV28 ASSSPLSGNTIY
NA TRBJ1-2 TRBV28 ASRRDRGPYYGYT
NA TRBJ2-3 TRBV5-1 ASSLDPASLTFTDTQY
few TRBJ2-3 TRBV6-1 ASSEAVDRELRGTDTQY
NA TRBJ2-7 TRBV23-1 ASSCRDRGPCEQY
few TRBJ2-5 TRBV5-4 ASSGWTGDGTQY
few TRBJ2-3 TRBV27 ASSPSPTDTQY
NA TRBJ1-1 TRBV29-1 SVAKTATGEAF
NA TRBJ2-7 TRBV2 ASRRQGGEQY
NA TRBJ2-2 TRBV4-2 ASSQGASGANTGELF
NA TRBJ2-2 TRBV2 ASSVGGTGELF
few TRBJ2-1 TRBV9 ASSPRVARLSEEQF